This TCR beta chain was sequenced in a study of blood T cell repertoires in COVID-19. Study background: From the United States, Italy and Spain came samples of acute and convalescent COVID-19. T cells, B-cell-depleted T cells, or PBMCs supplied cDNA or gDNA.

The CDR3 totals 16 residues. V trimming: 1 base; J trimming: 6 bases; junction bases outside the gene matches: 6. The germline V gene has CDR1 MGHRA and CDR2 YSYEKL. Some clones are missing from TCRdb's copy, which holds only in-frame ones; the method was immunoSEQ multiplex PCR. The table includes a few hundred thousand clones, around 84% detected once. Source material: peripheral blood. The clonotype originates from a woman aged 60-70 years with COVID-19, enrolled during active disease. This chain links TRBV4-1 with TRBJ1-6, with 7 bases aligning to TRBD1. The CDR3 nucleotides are TGCGCCAGCAGCCAAGCCCCGGGACAGCCTAATTCACCCCTCCACTTT. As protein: CASSQAPGQPNSPLHF.